The rows below give T cell receptor beta chains drawn from one sample of a study of a mutant IDH1 vaccine in newly diagnosed glioma. The table came from immunoSEQ multiplex PCR; TCRdb's copy has only in-frame clones and leaves some out. The sample holds about 40,000 clones, around 80% seen once. No antigens are known for them. The sample in question was peripheral blood mononuclear cells (PBMCs), obtained from a glioma patient whose treatment included an IDH1 peptide vaccine. The receptors were sampled from a woman in her twenties or thirties with glioma. Some clones in this sample may be carry-over from other donors' samples. The CDR3 runs from the conserved cysteine through the conserved F or W. The D gene is left open where the match is weak. Clone size is not always given. Where it is, it says once, few, many or a class for expanded clones.

v_gene: TRBV11-3
abundance: few
j_gene: TRBJ2-3
d_gene: TRBD2
CDR3aa: CASSRRTSGSRPDTQYF
CDR3nt: TGTGCCAGCAGCCGAAGGACTAGCGGGAGTAGGCCAGATACGCAGTATTTT

v_gene: TRBV28
abundance: .
j_gene: TRBJ1-4
d_gene: .
CDR3aa: CASSFPEGEKLFF
CDR3nt: TGTGCCAGCAGTTTTCCGGAGGGGGAAAAACTGTTTTTT

v_gene: TRBV6-6
abundance: .
j_gene: TRBJ1-5
d_gene: .
CDR3aa: CASTHTENQPQHF
CDR3nt: TGTGCCAGCACCCACACGGAAAATCAGCCCCAGCATTTT

v_gene: TRBV27
abundance: few
j_gene: TRBJ1-1
d_gene: TRBD1
CDR3aa: CASRRTGGGENTEAFF
CDR3nt: TGTGCCAGCAGGAGGACAGGGGGAGGTGAGAACACTGAAGCTTTCTTT

v_gene: TRBV5-5
abundance: .
j_gene: TRBJ2-1
d_gene: TRBD2
CDR3aa: CASSWGLARVIYNEQFF
CDR3nt: TGTGCCAGCAGCTGGGGACTAGCGAGAGTGATCTACAATGAGCAGTTCTTC

v_gene: TRBV5-4
abundance: .
j_gene: TRBJ1-1
d_gene: .
CDR3aa: CASSLEGVVEAFF
CDR3nt: TGTGCCAGCAGCTTGGAAGGCGTAGTGGAAGCTTTCTTT

v_gene: TRBV14
abundance: .
j_gene: TRBJ2-6
d_gene: .
CDR3aa: CASEPSWGPGANVLTF
CDR3nt: TGTGCCAGCGAGCCAAGTTGGGGGCCTGGGGCCAACGTCCTGACTTTC

v_gene: TRBV7-8
abundance: few
j_gene: TRBJ1-5
d_gene: TRBD1
CDR3aa: CASSFLTGVRNQPQHF
CDR3nt: TGTGCCAGCAGCTTCCTTACAGGGGTTAGGAATCAGCCCCAGCATTTT

v_gene: TRBV7-9
abundance: .
j_gene: TRBJ2-3
d_gene: TRBD2
CDR3aa: CASSFRVSQGLARDTQYF
CDR3nt: TGTGCCAGCAGCTTCCGAGTATCCCAGGGACTAGCGAGAGATACGCAGTATTTT

v_gene: TRBV5-5
abundance: .
j_gene: TRBJ1-5
d_gene: TRBD1
CDR3aa: CASSSDRGRGQPQHF
CDR3nt: TGTGCCAGCAGCTCGGACAGGGGGCGCGGTCAGCCCCAGCATTTT

v_gene: TRBV5-1
abundance: .
j_gene: TRBJ2-7
d_gene: TRBD2
CDR3aa: CASSLGLAVTYEQYF
CDR3nt: TGCGCCAGCAGCCTCGGACTAGCGGTCACCTACGAGCAGTACTTC

v_gene: TRBV27
abundance: few
j_gene: TRBJ2-2
d_gene: TRBD1
CDR3aa: CASSVRQGSGTGELFF
CDR3nt: TGTGCCAGCAGTGTCCGACAGGGTTCGGGCACCGGGGAGCTGTTTTTT

v_gene: TRBV19
abundance: .
j_gene: TRBJ1-1
d_gene: .
CDR3aa: CASSIGAAEAFF
CDR3nt: TGTGCCAGTAGTATCGGGGCAGCTGAAGCTTTCTTT

v_gene: TRBV11-3
abundance: .
j_gene: TRBJ2-1
d_gene: .
CDR3aa: CASSLGAGYNEQFF
CDR3nt: TGTGCCAGCAGCTTAGGGGCGGGTTACAATGAGCAGTTCTTC

v_gene: TRBV11-2
abundance: .
j_gene: TRBJ1-2
d_gene: .
CDR3aa: CASTNGSWGYTF
CDR3nt: TGTGCCAGCACCAATGGATCATGGGGCTACACCTTC

v_gene: TRBV2
abundance: once
j_gene: TRBJ1-1
d_gene: .
CDR3aa: CASSEINRRNTEAFF
CDR3nt: TGTGCCAGCAGTGAAATCAACAGGCGGAACACTGAAGCTTTCTTT

v_gene: TRBV29-1
abundance: .
j_gene: TRBJ1-2
d_gene: TRBD1
CDR3aa: CSVEPGTVDGYTF
CDR3nt: TGCAGCGTTGAACCCGGGACAGTGGATGGCTACACCTTC

v_gene: TRBV20-1
abundance: .
j_gene: TRBJ2-3
d_gene: .
CDR3aa: CSANAPGVEYF
CDR3nt: TGCAGTGCTAATGCGCCCGGGGTGGAGTATTTT

v_gene: TRBV7-9
abundance: .
j_gene: TRBJ2-3
d_gene: .
CDR3aa: CASSAQKAASADTQYF
CDR3nt: TGTGCCAGCAGCGCCCAGAAAGCGGCCTCGGCAGATACGCAGTATTTT

v_gene: TRBV14
abundance: .
j_gene: TRBJ2-4
d_gene: .
CDR3aa: CASSQVGQGRHIQYF
CDR3nt: TGTGCCAGCAGCCAAGTCGGTCAGGGGAGGCACATTCAGTACTTC

v_gene: TRBV5-4
abundance: .
j_gene: TRBJ2-1
d_gene: .
CDR3aa: CASSLDREPYNEQFF
CDR3nt: TGTGCCAGCAGCTTGGACCGGGAGCCGTACAATGAGCAGTTCTTC

v_gene: TRBV7-9
abundance: once
j_gene: TRBJ1-2
d_gene: TRBD1
CDR3aa: CASSLVPAQGRGNGYTF
CDR3nt: TGTGCCAGCAGCTTAGTCCCCGCACAGGGGAGGGGAAATGGCTACACCTTC

v_gene: TRBV7-2
abundance: .
j_gene: TRBJ1-5
d_gene: .
CDR3aa: CASSLKGIKQPQHF
CDR3nt: TGTGCCAGCAGCTTGAAGGGGATCAAACAGCCCCAGCATTTT

v_gene: TRBV29-1
abundance: .
j_gene: TRBJ2-1
d_gene: TRBD2
CDR3aa: CSARRGWTGGLAGFTEQFF
CDR3nt: TGCAGCGCTAGGCGCGGGTGGACAGGGGGACTAGCGGGATTCACTGAGCAGTTCTTC

v_gene: TRBV19
abundance: once
j_gene: TRBJ2-1
d_gene: .
CDR3aa: CASSAEGSSSYNEQFF
CDR3nt: TGTGCCAGTAGCGCGGAGGGATCCTCCTCCTACAATGAGCAGTTCTTC

v_gene: TRBV5-1
abundance: once
j_gene: TRBJ2-7
d_gene: TRBD1
CDR3aa: CASARATGVVGEQYF
CDR3nt: TGCGCCAGCGCTCGAGCGACAGGGGTAGTGGGCGAGCAGTACTTC

v_gene: TRBV9
abundance: .
j_gene: TRBJ2-7
d_gene: .
CDR3aa: CASSPVPSVYEQYF
CDR3nt: TGTGCCAGCAGCCCCGTGCCGAGCGTATACGAGCAGTACTTC

v_gene: TRBV18
abundance: .
j_gene: TRBJ2-7
d_gene: .
CDR3aa: CASSGQPGNFLNSYEQYF
CDR3nt: TGTGCCAGCTCAGGTCAACCTGGGAACTTCCTAAACTCCTACGAGCAGTACTTC

v_gene: TRBV2
abundance: medium-sized
j_gene: TRBJ1-2
d_gene: .
CDR3aa: CASTSTGTSYGYTF
CDR3nt: TGTGCCAGCACCTCGACAGGCACCAGCTACGGCTACACCTTC

v_gene: TRBV29-1
abundance: .
j_gene: TRBJ2-3
d_gene: TRBD2
CDR3aa: CSGQTSGGTDTQYF
CDR3nt: TGCAGCGGGCAGACTAGCGGGGGCACAGATACGCAGTATTTT